Sequencing of this TCR beta chain was carried out in a study of cytomegalovirus exposure and HLA in healthy donors. Overall study: Among the approximately 400 genotyped donors, 70% to 85% were placed in the Caucasian-associated ancestry cluster. Study conclusions and caveats: Highly shared variants forming one cluster were likely a sequencing artifact. Later analysis suggested links between common viral pathogens and several top significant clusters. TCR beta chain V- and J-gene trimming was linked, in a later analysis, to a missense variant in DCLRE1C.

Turning to this clone: The antigen is not known.

The study ran its PCR with 60 Vbeta and 13 Jbeta primers. TCRdb's copy holds only in-frame clones and misses some; the assay was immunoSEQ multiplex PCR. The sample consists of 150,000 to 200,000 clones, roughly 84% of them appearing once. The V gene end was trimmed by 6 bases and the J gene end by 6 bases; junction bases not matched to a gene: 7. CDR3 size: 13 residues. Germline V gene sequence: CDR1 MNHEY, CDR2 SMNVEV (reference sequence). Material: PBMCs. The chain joins TRBV27 to TRBJ1-2; TRBD1 matches 7 bases. The clonotype was recovered from a man between 50 and 59 years old in good health and CMV-seropositive. The DNA of the CDR3 is TGTGCCAGCAGATCCTTACAGGGGAATGGCTACACCTTC. It encodes CASRSLQGNGYTF.